This paragraph covers one T cell receptor (beta chain) sequence. Its antigen target is currently unknown. No much larger clone is present one base from it, and per-base qualities are unavailable. These data belong to a study of blood T cell repertoires in COVID-19 (dated by TCRdb to about 2020). About the full investigation: Samples from collaborators originated in the United States, Italy and Spain and spanned both the acute and convalescent phases of COVID-19. The prospective study material was composed of cDNA or gDNA derived from T cells, B-cell-depleted T cells, or PBMCs. The dataset comprised deeply sampled blood TCRbeta repertoires from subjects exposed to, actively infected with, or recovered from COVID-19. The repertoires were made available in a free public database intended to serve as a resource for research on the immune response to SARS-CoV-2. Samples came from the ongoing ImmuneRACE study (first 160 participants) plus 1,254 subjects from 6 global collaborators. The sample metadata nearly always contained a de-identified subject ID, COVID-19 status, age in years and sex. HLA class I and class II types, where available, came from metadata supplied by the sample provider rather than from assay-based typing.

One collaborating source in Seattle enrolled patients while the patients were actively infected and followed the patients over time throughout the course of disease. The collaborating institutions used their own protocols to collect whole blood in K2EDTA tubes. For TCRbeta analysis, collaborators shipped samples in one of three forms: frozen whole blood, isolated PBMCs, or DNA extracted from either of those sample types. TCRbeta CDR3 regions were amplified from genomic DNA by means of the immunoSEQ Assay, a bias-controlled multiplex PCR. Per the original workflow: Nucleated cell counts per sample were estimated from amplification of reference gene primers within the assay. To quantify the absolute abundance of each unique TCRbeta CDR3 rearrangement, sequence reads were collapsed and filtered. For each sample, productive Simpson clonality was calculated by taking the square root of Simpson's diversity index across productive rearrangements. Imported from immuneACCESS, the table was reduced by TCRdb to in-frame sequences with V and J called. These copies leave out some clones; in studies compared against another copy, an unresolved V gene accounts for under half, and the cause of the remainder is not known. Clone size and V and J calls were adopted from that table, with D and trimming inferred from the DNA. The sample table contains about 230,000 clones; only one count was recorded for 65% to 90% of them. The leading ten clones occupy approximately 10% of the sample.

Summary of the overall study and its limitations: How much clinical and demographic metadata was included differed by source and by participant, and the metadata was provided uncurated.

The germline V gene encodes CDR1 LNHDA and CDR2 SQIVND (reference sequence). Inclusive of the bounding cysteine and phenylalanine, the CDR3 is 14 residues long. Only the CDR3 DNA is retained, 42 bases long and in frame from the first base. The trim is 1 base for V and 2 bases for J, with a gap of 9 bases between the germline ends. The sequence was obtained from a man aged 50-59 years with COVID-19, enrolled during active disease. Sequencing used peripheral blood. The chain was built from TRBV19 and TRBJ2-7; the D segment cannot be called with confidence. DNA sequence: TGTGCCAGTAGTATAGGCAGGTCCGCCTACGAGCAGTACTTC. This codes for CASSIGRSAYEQYF.